Included here is one TCR beta chain sequence, with context. This clonotype was recorded at least ten times. Its antigen target is currently unknown. No base quality values were provided; no much bigger clone lies one nucleotide off. These data are taken from a study of CD8+CD57+ T cells in acquired aplastic anemia (dated by TCRdb to 2016 to 2018). At the level of the whole study: On average, sorted CD4+ and CD8+ cells yielded roughly 3.4 ug of extracted DNA, with a range of roughly 0.18 to 27.4 ug. A CD8+CD57+ expansion meant a frequency higher than the mean frequency seen in healthy subjects.

The research as a whole found: No significant difference in CD8+ Simpson's diversity was found between patients and healthy controls (P=0.060). Around 27 CD8+ CDR3 sequences were found to be shared between patients and controls, but these sequences appeared to be highly expressed in patients and within the immunodominant clones of the patients.

Profiling of TCR beta VDJ combinations and CDR3 sequences used genomic DNA as the template. An Illumina HiSeq 2000 was the platform used for TCR repertoire sequencing. On the authors' methods: Repertoires were assessed using TRBV/TRBJ rearrangement plots, CDR3 size and DJ length profiles, and Simpson's diversity index. The immunodominant clone was defined as the most abundant DNA sequence in deep sequencing data. CDR3 amino acid sequences were screened for sharing across subjects and were compared with published repertoires and the VDJdb database. TCRdb reran the public reads through fastp at Q25 and MiXCR, keeping productive beta chains. Each CDR3 protein appears once, grouped with its most common genes and DNA. TCRdb, rather than the study authors, made the V and J calls. This sample has under 200,000 distinct CDR3 sequences in its table, and 40% to 60% of those were observed once. About 30% of the sample goes to the ten largest clones.

Flow cytometry had shown CD8+CD57+ cell expansion in the patients selected for sequencing. Every patient had severe acquired aplastic anemia, diagnosed using the International Study of Aplastic Anemia and Agranulocytosis and Camitta criteria. Patients had received no therapy at the time of blood sampling. The study deep-sequenced TCR repertoires of sorted CD4+ and CD8+ blood T cells from severe aplastic anemia patients and healthy subjects. In the USA, patient enrollment took place under clinicaltrials.gov protocols 00001620, 01623167, 00001397, 00071045, 00081523 and 00961064. Ficoll-Paque density gradient centrifugation was used to isolate peripheral blood mononuclear cells. Before DNA extraction, CD4+ and CD8+ T cells were sorted with FACS or magnetic beads. The receptor was isolated from a human donor with aplastic anemia. The sample was sorted CD4+, CD8+, or CD8+CD57+ T cells (not recorded which) from PBMCs.

Here is the DNA: TGTGCCAGCAGTGATACTCTGGGGCCCAACGTCCTGACTTTC. It encodes CASSDTLGPNVLTF. The chain joins TRBV25-1 to TRBJ2-6; the best D guess is TRBD1, with 5 bases matching. Reading from cysteine to phenylalanine, the CDR3 counts 14 amino acids. Here the CDR3 DNA is all that survives: 42 bases in frame from base 1. The germline V gene sets CDR1 to MGHDK and CDR2 to SYGVNS. V and J lose 3 bases and 8 bases, and a span of 11 bases separates them.